Listed here are 8 T cell receptor beta chains from one sample, sequenced in a study of radiotherapy plus CTLA-4 blockade in lung cancer. Using immunoSEQ multiplex PCR, the repertoire was profiled, and TCRdb retains in-frame clones only, with some absent. In the table there are around 91,000 clones, about 90% of which are singletons. Material: peripheral blood, obtained from a patient treated with radiotherapy plus ipilimumab. These receptors came from a human donor with non-small cell lung cancer that progressed on radiotherapy plus ipilimumab.

The chain recombines TRBV7-9 with TRBJ1-2, with a possible D match to TRBD1 (5 bases). Germline V gives CDR1 SEHNR, CDR2 FQNEAQ (reference sequence). This CDR3 is built from 11 residues. Trimming left V 1 base short and J 11 bases short, with 8 bases between. The CDR3 spells CASSLDRRYTF. The CDR3 DNA follows: TGTGCCAGCAGCTTAGACAGGAGGTACACCTTC.

This rearrangement joins TRBV5-6 to TRBJ2-6, with D unclear. V was trimmed by 5 bases and J by 2 bases, leaving 5 bases between them. The CDR3 covers 13 residues. The germline V gene encodes CDR1 SGHDT and CDR2 YYEEEE. CDR3 residues: CASRAPGANVLTF. CDR3 DNA: TGTGCCAGCAGGGCACCTGGGGCCAACGTCCTGACTTTC.

CDR3 in amino acids: CASQRLATQTASTDTQYF. DNA for the CDR3: TGCGCCAGCCAACGACTAGCGACACAAACGGCTAGCACAGATACGCAGTATTTT. The chain uses TRBV4-1 and TRBJ2-3; 8 bases agree with TRBD2. The CDR3 has 18 residues. CDR1 and CDR2 (germline): MGHRA, YSYEKL. Trimming cost V 8 bases and J 0 bases; bases outside gene matches: 16.

The chain joins TRBV7-8 to TRBJ1-2, with D hard to call. Per the germline V gene, CDR1 is SGHVS and CDR2 is FQNEAQ. The CDR3 contains 14 residues. V shed 0 bases and J shed 0 bases, with 5 bases lying between them. The CDR3 loop is CASSLAGSNYGYTF. The CDR3, as DNA: TGTGCCAGCAGCTTAGCGGGGTCTAACTATGGCTACACCTTC.

Only one count was recorded for this clone. The chain employs TRBV18 and TRBJ1-1; D possibly corresponds to TRBD1 (6 bases). The CDR3 totals 13 residues. The ends were cut back, 5 bases at V and 6 bases at J, with 13 bases in the middle. Germline assignment: CDR1 KGHSH and CDR2 LQKENI. The CDR3 nucleotides are TGTGCCAGCTCATCACAGGGATTGGCTGAAGCTTTCTTT. Protein product: CASSSQGLAEAFF.

This chain joins TRBV2 and TRBJ2-1, with 11 bases aligning to TRBD2. The germline gives CDR1 SNHLY, CDR2 FYNNEI. The CDR3 is 14 residues long. The J segment lost 7 bases and the V segment lost 8 bases, leaving 7 bases of the junction unmatched. The CDR3 loop reads CASRGGTSGNEQFF. CDR3 sequence (DNA): TGTGCCAGCCGGGGGGGGACTAGCGGTAATGAGCAGTTCTTC.

V usage is TRBV7-9 and J usage is TRBJ1-2; no firm D call. The CDR3 has 14 residues. Germline V gene data show CDR1 as SEHNR and CDR2 as FQNEAQ (reference sequence). V was cut by 1 base and J by 7 bases, with 13 bases left in between. CDR3: CASSLDSRGTGYTF. The DNA of the CDR3 is TGTGCCAGCAGCTTAGATTCCCGGGGTACTGGCTACACCTTC. Drawing the rest from reference TRBV7-9 and TRBJ1-2, the complete variable domain is DTGVSQNPRHKITKRGQNVTFRCDPISEHNRLYWYRQTLGQGPEFLTYFQNEAQLEKSRLLSDRFSAERPKGSFSTLEIQRTEQGDSAMYLCASSLDSRGTGYTFGSGTRLTVV.

The V and J genes are TRBV5-1 and TRBJ2-3; D not resolved. Germline V lookup: CDR1 SGHRS, CDR2 YFSETQ. V lost 0 bases and J lost 5, with 7 bases in between. This CDR3 region has 13 residues. The CDR3 here is CASSLGRLDTQYF. CDR3 DNA: TGCGCCAGCAGCTTGGGTAGACTAGATACGCAGTATTTT.